Presented here are 28 T cell receptor beta chains from one specimen sequenced in a study of T cell repertoires in cytomegalovirus infection. Their target antigens are unknown. One entry per CDR3 protein, called by TCRdb with MiXCR from the reads. This sample has 340,000 or so distinct CDR3 sequences; roughly 25% occur once, and the top ten carry more than 10%. This material consisted of cultured PBMCs, taken from culture after CMV antigen stimulation. The receptors were gathered from a human donor in good health (CMV status not recorded). Some clones in this sample may be carry-over from other donors' samples.

This clonotype has just a few counts. The CDR3 loop reads CASRDPGRNSNQPQHF. For the CDR3, the DNA is TGTGCCAGTAGGGACCCGGGACGGAATAGCAATCAGCCCCAGCATTTT. The chain links TRBV19 to TRBJ1-5; possibly TRBD1 for D (5 bases). Germline V gene lookup returns CDR1 LNHDA and CDR2 SQIVND (reference sequence). V lost 6 bases, J lost 0 bases, and 15 bases lay in between. CDR3 length: 16 amino acids. The full variable domain, rest sourced from reference TRBV19 and TRBJ1-5, is DGGITQSPKYLFRKEGQNVTLSCEQNLNHDAMYWYRQDPGQGLRLIYYSQIVNDFQKGDIAEGYSVSREKKESFPLTVTSAQKNPTAFYLCASRDPGRNSNQPQHFGDGTRLSIL.

This clonotype was seen more than once but under ten times. J is TRBJ2-1 and V is TRBV4-1; TRBD1 matches 8 bases. The ends lost 0 bases at V and 0 bases at J; junction bases unmatched: 10. The CDR3 has 19 amino acids. Per germline, CDR1 MGHRA and CDR2 YSYEKL. The CDR3 region is CASSQDRTGRTGSYNEQFF. CDR3 coding DNA: TGCGCCAGCAGCCAAGATAGGACAGGGCGTACCGGCTCCTACAATGAGCAGTTCTTC.

The chain is built from TRBV6-5 and TRBJ2-3; 10 bases map to TRBD2. This CDR3 region has 18 residues. The germline V gene has CDR1 MNHEY and CDR2 SVGAGI. Losses at the gene ends were 0 bases for V and 2 bases for J; bases not matched to a gene: 8. The CDR3 region has the DNA TGTGCCAGCAGTTACTCGACGGCGCTAGCGGGAGACACAGATACGCAGTATTTT. It specifies CASSYSTALAGDTDTQYF.

A few counts support this clonotype. The chain is built from TRBV7-9 and TRBJ2-5, with D possibly being TRBD1 (6 bases). Germline V gene lookup returns CDR1 SEHNR and CDR2 FQNEAQ (reference sequence). The V and J ends lost 6 bases and 3 bases respectively, with 14 bases between them. CDR3 length: 14 amino acids. The chain's CDR3 is CASRAVAGEETQYF. The CDR3 DNA follows: TGTGCCAGCAGGGCCGTCGCAGGGGAAGAGACCCAGTACTTC.

This clonotype was recorded at least ten times. The J gene is TRBJ2-2, the V gene TRBV7-2; D possibly matches TRBD1 or TRBD2 (5 bases each). Trimming removed 5 bases from V and 2 bases from J, with 12 bases in between. This CDR3 is built from 15 residues. Germline CDR1 reads SGHTA; CDR2 reads FQGNSA. The CDR3 nucleotides are TGTGCCAGCAGCCGGACGGGACCTAACACCGGGGAGCTGTTTTTT. Protein sequence: CASSRTGPNTGELFF.

The chain carries TRBV9 and TRBJ2-6; the D gene is possibly TRBD2 (6 bases). The V end was cut by 8 bases, the J end by 2 bases, with 14 bases between. The CDR3 has 15 residues. CDR1 is SGDLS, CDR2 YYNGEE, per germline. DNA of the CDR3: TGTGCCAGTTCGGTCGGGGGAACTGGGGCCAACGTCCTGACTTTC. Its translation: CASSVGGTGANVLTF.

The V gene is TRBV10-3, the J gene TRBJ2-7; 11 nucleotides line up with TRBD1. Unmatched junction bases numbered 5, after V lost 3 bases and J lost 4 bases. The CDR3 covers 15 residues. Looked up from germline, CDR1 is ENHRY and CDR2 is SYGVKD. The CDR3, as DNA: TGTGCCATCAGTGACCCCGGGACAGGGGGGTACGAGCAGTACTTC. Encoded protein: CAISDPGTGGYEQYF.

There are a few counts of this clonotype. The rearrangement links TRBV7-4 to TRBJ1-5, with D tentatively TRBD1 (5 bases). Trimming left V 7 bases short and J 9 bases short, with 16 bases between. Germline V gene sequence: CDR1 SGHVT, CDR2 SQSDAQ. The CDR3 is 13 residues long. The CDR3 nucleotides are TGTGCCAGCACTCGCGGGGCTGAAAGGCCCCAGCATTTT. Its protein is CASTRGAERPQHF.

The chain combines TRBV12-3 or TRBV12-4 with TRBJ2-7; D gene ambiguous. Trimming stripped 7 bases from V and 5 bases from J, with 18 bases between. The CDR3 covers 14 residues. This CDR3 reads CASIHCRRAHEQYV. CDR3 DNA sequence: TGTGCCAGCATACACTGTCGTAGGGCACACGAGCAGTACGTC.

This clonotype was picked up a small number of times. The gene calls are TRBV24-1 and TRBJ2-1, with 15 bases fitting TRBD2. Losses at the gene ends were 4 bases for V and 7 bases for J; bases not matched to a gene: 7. Germline V CDR1 and CDR2: KGHDR, SFDVKD. This CDR3 comprises 17 residues. In DNA form, the CDR3 reads TGTGCCACCAGTGACCGTCGGACTAGCGGGAGGGCGAATGAGCAGTTCTTC. Its protein product is CATSDRRTSGRANEQFF.

V is TRBV11-2 and J is TRBJ2-7; no reliable D call. The V gene's germline CDR1 is SGHAT and CDR2 FQNNGV. The ends were cut back, 2 bases at V and 4 bases at J, with 3 bases in the middle. The CDR3 is 11 residues long. CDR3 DNA: TGTGCCAGCAGCTTACAATACGAGCAGTACTTC. Protein sequence: CASSLQYEQYF.

CDR3 bases: TGCAGTGCTAGAGATTGGACTGAGCAGTTCTTC. It specifies CSARDWTEQFF. This chain links TRBV20-1 with TRBJ2-1; no reliable D call. V shed 0 bases and J shed 9 bases, with 6 bases lying between them. Germline values: CDR1 DFQATT, CDR2 SNEGSKA (reference sequence). The CDR3 length is 11 residues.

This chain uses TRBV19 with TRBJ1-1; 8 bases map to TRBD1. CDR1 is LNHDA and CDR2 is SQIVND in the germline V gene (reference sequence). This CDR3 comprises 13 residues. V was clipped by 6 bases and J by 3 bases; unmatched bases: 3. The chain's CDR3 is CASRGTGDTEAFF. The CDR3 DNA sequence: TGTGCCAGTAGGGGGACAGGAGACACTGAAGCTTTCTTT.

V gene TRBV10-2 combines with J gene TRBJ1-1; no clear D gene. This CDR3 is built from 12 residues. Deletions cut 2 bases from V and 8 bases from J, with 9 bases between. Germline V gives CDR1 WSHSY, CDR2 SAAADI. CDR3 DNA: TGCGCCAGCAGTGAGAAGGGCAGGGAAGCTTTCTTT. Its translation: CASSEKGREAFF.

V gene TRBV5-1 combines with J gene TRBJ1-1; 10 bases match TRBD1. The CDR3 runs 15 residues. The V gene's germline CDR1 is SGHRS and CDR2 YFSETQ. The trim removed 7 bases at V and 0 bases at J, leaving 6 bases unmatched. CDR3 DNA: TGCGCCAGCTTCCGGGACAGGGGATTGAACACTGAAGCTTTCTTT. Its protein is CASFRDRGLNTEAFF.

This clonotype was recorded at least ten times. V and J are TRBV19 and TRBJ2-1; 13 bases match TRBD2. V trimming: 6 bases; J trimming: 7 bases; junction bases outside the gene matches: 9. The CDR3 totals 16 residues. Germline values: CDR1 LNHDA, CDR2 SQIVND (reference sequence). CDR3 loop: CASRLHGLAGVNEQFF. The CDR3 DNA follows: TGTGCCAGTAGGCTACACGGACTAGCGGGAGTGAATGAGCAGTTCTTC.

The rearrangement links TRBV10-3 to TRBJ1-5; TRBD1 is a possible D gene (5 bases). Trimming took 2 bases from V and 7 from J, leaving 15 bases between them. The CDR3 totals 15 residues. Germline V gene lookup returns CDR1 ENHRY and CDR2 SYGVKD. CDR3 DNA sequence: TGTGCCATCAGTGAGACAGGAGGAATGGGACAGCCCCAGCATTTT. As protein: CAISETGGMGQPQHF.

The rearrangement uses TRBV7-8 and TRBJ2-4; D not resolved. V lost 0 bases and J 0 bases, leaving 6 bases between the germline ends. The CDR3 sequence is 15 residues long. CDR1 and CDR2 from the germline V gene are SGHVS and FQNEAQ. The CDR3 DNA follows: TGTGCCAGCAGCTTAGCGCCCTTAGCCAAAAACATTCAGTACTTC. This encodes CASSLAPLAKNIQYF.

The V gene is TRBV5-4, the J gene TRBJ2-3; TRBD2 aligns across 9 bases. V lost 1 base to trimming and J lost 6 bases; unmatched junction nucleotides: 0. CDR1 is SGHNT and CDR2 is YYREEE in the germline V gene (reference sequence). The CDR3 loop spans 13 amino acids. The DNA of the CDR3 is TGTGCCAGCAGCTTGACTAGCGGGGATACGCAGTATTTT. This gives the protein CASSLTSGDTQYF.

The rearrangement joins TRBV5-4 to TRBJ2-3; 9 bases line up with TRBD2. Germline V CDR1 and CDR2: SGHNT, YYREEE (reference sequence). V dropped 0 bases and J dropped 2; count of bases not matched to a gene: 7. The CDR3 runs to 17 residues. Written as DNA, the CDR3 is TGTGCCAGCAGCTTGGGGGGGCTAGCGGGATTCACAGATACGCAGTATTTT. Encoded protein: CASSLGGLAGFTDTQYF.

This clonotype appeared a single time. The chain joins TRBV24-1 to TRBJ2-1, with D maybe TRBD2 (6 bases). The CDR3 extends over 16 amino acids. CDR1 KGHDR and CDR2 SFDVKD come from the germline V gene. V was cut by 3 bases and J by 4 bases, with 15 bases left in between. CDR3 DNA sequence: TGTGCCACCAGTGATCCGGTCCTCGCGGGATACAATGAGCAGTTCTTC. Translation: CATSDPVLAGYNEQFF.

The table lists this clonotype with many counts. This chain links TRBV25-1 with TRBJ2-1; 10 bases fit TRBD2. CDR1 and CDR2 from the germline V gene are MGHDK and SYGVNS. V dropped 0 bases and J dropped 8; count of bases not matched to a gene: 16. The CDR3 contains 19 residues. The CDR3 here is CASSEYPSGRAAVVDEQFF. The CDR3 DNA reads as TGTGCCAGCAGTGAATATCCTAGCGGGAGAGCCGCCGTGGTGGATGAGCAGTTCTTC.

By share, this clonotype ranks as medium-sized. This chain links TRBV12-3 or TRBV12-4 with TRBJ1-5, with 7 bases fitting TRBD1. The V segment lost 8 bases and the J segment 7 bases; nucleotides outside the gene matches: 5. This CDR3 region has 12 residues. The DNA for the CDR3 is TGTGCCAGCTCCGACAGGGTGCAGCCCCAGCATTTT. This encodes CASSDRVQPQHF.

The V call is TRBV12-3 or TRBV12-4, the J call TRBJ2-1; TRBD2 aligns across 11 bases. V shed 4 bases and J 0 bases; nucleotides not matched to a gene: 11. This CDR3 is 19 amino acids long. The CDR3 here is CASSSGLAGKHRSYNEQFF. The CDR3 DNA reads as TGTGCCAGCAGTTCCGGACTAGCGGGCAAACATCGCTCCTACAATGAGCAGTTCTTC.

The gene calls are TRBV4-3 and TRBJ2-2, with a possible D match to TRBD2 (6 bases). Looked up from germline, CDR1 is LGHNA and CDR2 is YSLEER. The CDR3 is 18 amino acids. The V and J ends lost 3 bases and 3 bases respectively, with 20 bases between them. In DNA, the CDR3 is TGCGCCAGCAGCCACAGGGACTTTCGGAGTCGGGACACCGGGGAGCTGTTTTTT. It encodes CASSHRDFRSRDTGELFF.

This clonotype was observed a few times. The V and J genes are TRBV6-2 or TRBV6-3 and TRBJ1-5; TRBD1 matches 8 bases. V lost 6 bases to trimming and J lost 3 bases; unmatched junction nucleotides: 4. Germline CDR1 is MNHEY and CDR2 is SVGEGT. The CDR3 consists of 14 residues. CDR3: CASSLQGVNQPQHF. CDR3 nucleotide sequence: TGTGCCAGCAGCTTACAGGGGGTCAATCAGCCCCAGCATTTT.

V gene TRBV25-1 combines with J gene TRBJ2-7; the match to TRBD1 covers 7 bases. Germline V gives CDR1 MGHDK, CDR2 SYGVNS. The CDR3 is 12 residues long. J lost 1 base, V lost 8 bases, and 2 bases had no gene match. The CDR3 spells CASQGQSYEQYF. CDR3 coding DNA: TGTGCCAGCCAGGGACAGTCCTACGAGCAGTACTTC.

The rearrangement links TRBV12-3 or TRBV12-4 to TRBJ1-5, with 9 positions matching TRBD1. This CDR3 has 18 amino acids. Trimming took 0 bases from V and 4 from J; bases not matched to a gene: 10. CDR3 nucleotides: TGTGCCAGCAGTTTAGCGCGGGGGACAGGGAGAACTAATCAGCCCCAGCATTTT. This encodes CASSLARGTGRTNQPQHF.